One and the same sample provided the 19 T cell receptor beta chains below, sequenced in a study of T cells in localized non-small cell lung cancer. TCRdb keeps only in-frame clones here, not all; method: immunoSEQ multiplex PCR. The sample has more than 20,000 clones, 65% to 90% seen once; the top ten hold 13% to 15%. The starting material was peripheral blood, obtained before any cancer treatment. These receptors originate from a female donor at least 60 years old with stage I lung adenocarcinoma.

This clone occurred once. The V call is TRBV23-1, the J call TRBJ1-4; a possible D gene is TRBD1 (6 bases). TRBV23-1 counts as an open reading frame of uncertain function. Trimming stripped 4 bases from V and 6 bases from J, with 12 bases between. The CDR3 loop spans 14 amino acids. The CDR3 loop is CASSRGGLYEKLFF. DNA of the CDR3: TGCGCCAGCAGTCGAGGGGGGCTATATGAAAAACTGTTTTTT.

This rearrangement joins TRBV7-9 to TRBJ2-3; D not resolved. The CDR3 length is 12 residues. V lost 5 bases and J lost 7, with 10 bases in between. Germline CDR1 SEHNR, CDR2 FQNEAQ (reference sequence). In DNA, the CDR3 is TGTGCCAGCAGCCAAGTCCCAAATACGCAGTATTTT. Its protein product is CASSQVPNTQYF. Variable domain in full (rest from reference TRBV7-9 and TRBJ2-3): DTGVSQNPRHKITKRGQNVTFRCDPISEHNRLYWYRQTLGQGPEFLTYFQNEAQLEKSRLLSDRFSAERPKGSFSTLEIQRTEQGDSAMYLCASSQVPNTQYFGPGTRLTVL.

This rearrangement joins TRBV5-1 to TRBJ1-3, with D possibly TRBD1 on 6 matching bases. In germline, CDR1 is SGHRS, CDR2 YFSETQ. The V end was cut by 1 base, the J end by 0 bases, with 8 bases between. The CDR3 consists of 15 residues. The DNA for the CDR3 is TGCGCCAGCAGCTTGACGGGGGCCTCTGGAAACACCATATATTTT. Translated: CASSLTGASGNTIYF. The entire variable domain, with the rest obtained from reference TRBV5-1 and TRBJ1-3, is as follows: KAGVTQTPRYLIKTRGQQVTLSCSPISGHRSVSWYQQTPGQGLQFLFEYFSETQRNKGNFPGRFSGRQFSNSRSEMNVSTLELGDSALYLCASSLTGASGNTIYFGEGSWLTVV.

V is TRBV7-8 and J is TRBJ2-7; 9 bases align to TRBD2. The CDR3 extends over 18 amino acids. Trimming cost V 5 bases and J 5 bases; bases outside gene matches: 19. Germline V lookup: CDR1 SGHVS, CDR2 FQNEAQ. The chain's CDR3 is CASSPSFRQAGGWNEQYF. The CDR3 nucleotides are TGTGCCAGCAGCCCCTCCTTTAGGCAAGCGGGGGGTTGGAACGAGCAGTACTTC.

The J gene is TRBJ2-3, the V gene TRBV5-8; tentatively, D is TRBD1 (5 bases). Germline V gene sequence: CDR1 SGHTS, CDR2 YDEGEE. The CDR3 has 15 amino acids. Between the trimmed V and J ends, which lost 1 base and 0 bases, there was a span of 9 bases. The CDR3 is CASSLITGSTDTQYF. The CDR3 nucleotides read TGTGCCAGCAGCTTGATCACAGGCAGCACAGATACGCAGTATTTT.

The chain joins TRBV5-1 to TRBJ2-2, with TRBD2 matching over 10 bases. V lost 4 bases, J lost 5 bases, and 5 bases stayed unmatched. The V gene's germline CDR1 is SGHRS and CDR2 YFSETQ. This CDR3 region has 15 residues. CDR3 sequence: CASSVLAGDTGELFF. As DNA, the CDR3 is TGCGCCAGCAGCGTGCTAGCGGGAGATACCGGGGAGCTGTTTTTT.

The DNA for the CDR3 is TGTGCCAGCAGTCGTGTCCCACCCCCCTACAATGAGCAGTTCTTC. Its translation is CASSRVPPPYNEQFF. J is TRBJ2-1 and V is TRBV6-5; D is unresolved. Germline assignment: CDR1 MNHEY and CDR2 SVGAGI. The V and J ends lost 5 bases and 2 bases respectively, with 13 bases between them. The CDR3 consists of 15 residues.

The genes are TRBV5-4 and TRBJ2-5; D is undetermined. Per the germline V gene, CDR1 is SGHNT and CDR2 is YYREEE (reference sequence). V dropped 5 bases and J dropped 5 bases, with 13 bases sitting between them. CDR3 length: 13 residues. The DNA for the CDR3 is TGTGCCAGCAGTTCTCGGAAGAGTGAGACCCAGTACTTC. Residues: CASSSRKSETQYF.

The rearrangement links TRBV2 to TRBJ2-1; 8 nucleotides line up with TRBD2. CDR3 length: 16 residues. The V gene's germline CDR1 is SNHLY and CDR2 FYNNEI. With 3 bases clipped from V and 0 bases from J, the junction kept 4 bases outside the gene matches. The chain's CDR3 is CASSDSGGSSYNEQFF. CDR3 nucleotide sequence: TGTGCCAGCAGTGACAGCGGGGGAAGCTCCTACAATGAGCAGTTCTTC.

J is TRBJ2-6 and V is TRBV19, with D maybe TRBD2 (5 bases). Germline assignment: CDR1 LNHDA and CDR2 SQIVND (reference sequence). This CDR3 spans 15 amino acids. Trimming took 3 bases from V and 4 from J, leaving 10 bases between them. CDR3 DNA: TGTGCCAGTAGTATCCCGGGGAAAGGGGCCAACGTCCTGACTTTC. As protein: CASSIPGKGANVLTF.

The chain recombines TRBV5-1 with TRBJ2-1, with 11 positions matching TRBD2. The CDR3 extends over 16 amino acids. The V gene's germline CDR1 is SGHRS and CDR2 YFSETQ. Trimming removed 4 bases from V and 2 bases from J; junction bases left unmatched: 5. CDR3 DNA sequence: TGCGCCAGCAGCCCATCTAGCGGGGGGACCTACAATGAGCAGTTCTTC. It encodes CASSPSSGGTYNEQFF. The full variable domain, with the rest looked up from reference TRBV5-1 and TRBJ2-1, is KAGVTQTPRYLIKTRGQQVTLSCSPISGHRSVSWYQQTPGQGLQFLFEYFSETQRNKGNFPGRFSGRQFSNSRSEMNVSTLELGDSALYLCASSPSSGGTYNEQFFGPGTRLTVL.

The DNA for the CDR3 is TGTGCCAGCAGCTTGGGACAGGCCTACAATGAGCAGTTCTTC. Amino acid sequence: CASSLGQAYNEQFF. This chain joins TRBV11-2 and TRBJ2-1; TRBD1 agrees at 8 bases. V gave up 3 bases and J gave up 2 bases; unmatched junction bases: 0. The CDR3 is 14 residues long. Germline loops: CDR1 SGHAT, CDR2 FQNNGV. The full variable domain, rest sourced from reference TRBV11-2 and TRBJ2-1, is EAGVAQSPRYKIIEKRQSVAFWCNPISGHATLYWYQQILGQGPKLLIQFQNNGVVDDSQLPKDRFSAERLKGVDSTLKIQPAKLEDSAVYLCASSLGQAYNEQFFGPGTRLTVL.

The CDR3 reads CATSRVLGQVYMNTEAFF. In DNA, the CDR3 is TGTGCCACCAGCAGGGTACTGGGACAGGTGTATATGAACACTGAAGCTTTCTTT. The chain uses TRBV15 and TRBJ1-1, with TRBD1 matching over 8 bases. Germline CDR1 is LNHNV and CDR2 is YYDKDF (reference sequence). V lost 3 bases and J lost 0; bases outside the gene matches: 12. The CDR3 runs 18 residues. Filled out from reference TRBV15 and TRBJ1-1, the complete variable domain reads DAMVIQNPRYQVTQFGKPVTLSCSQTLNHNVMYWYQQKSSQAPKLLFHYYDKDFNNEADTPDNFQSRRPNTSFCFLDIRSPGLGDTAMYLCATSRVLGQVYMNTEAFFGQGTRLTVV.

The chain joins TRBV19 to TRBJ2-7, with a tentative D call TRBD2 (6 bases). Looked up from germline, CDR1 is LNHDA and CDR2 is SQIVND (reference sequence). This CDR3 is built from 13 residues. V dropped 6 bases and J dropped 12 bases, with 21 bases sitting between them. CDR3 sequence (DNA): TGTGCCAGTAGCCTCAACGGGGGAGATGAAGGGTACTTC. Protein: CASSLNGGDEGYF. Based on the CDR3 plus reference TRBV19 and TRBJ2-7, the full variable domain is DGGITQSPKYLFRKEGQNVTLSCEQNLNHDAMYWYRQDPGQGLRLIYYSQIVNDFQKGDIAEGYSVSREKKESFPLTVTSAQKNPTAFYLCASSLNGGDEGYFGPGTRLTVT.

The rearrangement links TRBV28 to TRBJ1-2; maybe TRBD1 (6 bases). Germline V gene sequence: CDR1 MDHEN, CDR2 SYDVKM. V was pared by 2 bases and J by 8 bases, with 9 bases between. The CDR3 loop spans 12 amino acids. CDR3 loop: CASSLQGTGYTF. CDR3 nucleotides: TGTGCCAGCAGTTTACAGGGGACCGGCTACACCTTC.

The CDR3, as DNA: TGCGCCAGCAGCTTGGGGACAGGCGGAAACACTGAAGCTTTCTTT. Its protein product is CASSLGTGGNTEAFF. The chain combines TRBV5-1 with TRBJ1-1, with 7 positions matching TRBD1. This CDR3 spans 15 amino acids. Germline values: CDR1 SGHRS, CDR2 YFSETQ. Trimming took 0 bases from V and 2 from J; bases not matched to a gene: 4.

CDR3 bases: TGTGCCAGCAGTGCGGGGACCGCCTATCAAGAGACCCAGTACTTC. It translates to CASSAGTAYQETQYF. J is TRBJ2-5 and V is TRBV25-1; D possibly matches TRBD1 or TRBD2 (5 bases each). V was cut by 4 bases and J by 2 bases, with 14 bases left in between. Germline values: CDR1 MGHDK, CDR2 SYGVNS. This CDR3 has 15 amino acids.

This chain links TRBV2 with TRBJ2-7; a possible D gene is TRBD2 (6 bases). This CDR3 has 12 amino acids. Germline V gives CDR1 SNHLY, CDR2 FYNNEI. The ends were cut back, 6 bases at V and 3 bases at J, with 9 bases in the middle. CDR3 residues: CASSPDYYEQYF. The CDR3 region has the DNA TGTGCCAGCAGCCCGGACTACTACGAGCAGTACTTC.

In this sample, this clone turned up a few times. This chain connects TRBV29-1 to TRBJ1-2; tentatively, D is TRBD1 (5 bases). Between the trimmed V and J ends, which lost 7 bases and 8 bases, there was a span of 14 bases. Per the germline V gene, CDR1 is SQVTM and CDR2 is ANQGSEA. The CDR3 sequence is 11 residues long. CDR3 in amino acids: CSATSGGGYTF. CDR3 DNA sequence: TGCAGCGCCACTTCGGGGGGAGGCTACACCTTC.